The source of this T cell receptor beta chain is a study of blood T cell repertoires in COVID-19. CDR3 size: 16 residues. The germline gives CDR1 LNHDA, CDR2 SQIVND (reference sequence). V shed 6 bases and J 2 bases; nucleotides not matched to a gene: 8. Profiling relied on immunoSEQ multiplex PCR, and the TCRdb table lists in-frame clones only, not all of them. The table lists around 83,000 clones, under 90% of them singletons. The receptor was isolated from a woman in her sixties or seventies with acute or convalescent COVID-19. V is TRBV19 and J is TRBJ1-5, with 9 positions matching TRBD1. The sample comprised peripheral blood. CDR3 sequence reads: CASSKIWTGGNQPQHF. The DNA for the CDR3 is TGTGCCAGTAGCAAAATCTGGACAGGGGGCAATCAGCCCCAGCATTTT. The variable domain in full, with the rest retrieved from reference TRBV19 and TRBJ1-5, is DGGITQSPKYLFRKEGQNVTLSCEQNLNHDAMYWYRQDPGQGLRLIYYSQIVNDFQKGDIAEGYSVSREKKESFPLTVTSAQKNPTAFYLCASSKIWTGGNQPQHFGDGTRLSIL.